These T cell receptor beta chains were read from a single sample in a study of blood T cell repertoires in COVID-19. Data came from immunoSEQ multiplex PCR; TCRdb stores just in-frame clones and leaves some out. The sample carries 180,000 or so clones, around 80% recorded once. Sequencing was carried out using peripheral blood. These receptors were collected from a human donor with acute or convalescent COVID-19. The donor label of this sample is uncertain. CDR3s include the opening cysteine and the closing phenylalanine or tryptophan. The D gene is left open where the match is weak. Some rows mark clone size as missing; the rest say once, few, many or name a class of expanded clone.

TRBV3-1/TRBV3-2	14	TRBD1	TRBJ1-1	NA	CASSPGQANTEAFF	TGTGCCAGCAGCCCGGGACAGGCGAACACTGAAGCTTTCTTT
TRBV18	13	TRBD2	TRBJ2-1	NA	CASLPGLNNEQFF	TGTGCCAGCTTACCGGGACTAAACAATGAGCAGTTCTTC
TRBV7-3	15	TRBD2	TRBJ2-1	many	CASSLVAGINNEQFF	TGTGCCAGCAGCTTGGTAGCGGGTATTAACAATGAGCAGTTCTTC
TRBV10-3	15	TRBD2	TRBJ2-2	NA	CAISGTSPNTGELFF	TGTGCCATCAGCGGGACTAGCCCGAACACCGGGGAGCTGTTTTTT
TRBV12-5	17	NA	TRBJ2-7	NA	CASGLVPRRARSYEQYF	TGTGCTAGTGGTTTGGTACCAAGGCGGGCGCGGTCCTACGAGCAGTACTTC
TRBV2	12	NA	TRBJ1-1	once	CASKQINTEAFF	TGTGCCAGCAAACAGATCAACACTGAAGCTTTCTTT
TRBV5-1	17	TRBD1	TRBJ2-5	NA	CASSLGNLRGPQETQYF	TGCGCCAGCAGCTTGGGAAACCTCAGGGGGCCCCAAGAGACCCAGTACTTC
TRBV18	15	NA	TRBJ1-5	NA	CASSPWGGGNQPQHF	TGTGCCAGCTCACCATGGGGAGGTGGTAATCAGCCCCAGCATTTT
TRBV7-6	13	NA	TRBJ2-3	NA	CASSPSGTDTQYF	TGTGCCAGCAGCCCCTCAGGCACAGATACGCAGTATTTT
TRBV18	14	TRBD1	TRBJ2-7	NA	CASSPPGTVYEQYF	TGTGCCAGCTCCCCGCCCGGGACAGTCTACGAGCAGTACTTC
TRBV18	19	NA	TRBJ2-7	once	CASSTQSGYRLASPYEQYF	TGTGCCAGCTCGACCCAATCCGGGTACCGCCTAGCGAGTCCCTACGAGCAGTACTTC
TRBV19	14	NA	TRBJ2-7	NA	CASSIGRGFGEQYF	TGTGCCAGTAGTATCGGGCGAGGGTTTGGCGAGCAGTACTTC
TRBV19	14	TRBD2	TRBJ2-5	NA	CASRPTSGKETQYF	TGTGCCAGTAGACCGACTAGCGGAAAAGAGACCCAGTACTTC
TRBV30	13	TRBD2	TRBJ2-3	NA	CAWSSGTADTQYF	TGTGCCTGGAGTAGCGGGACCGCAGATACGCAGTATTTT
TRBV6-1	14	NA	TRBJ1-2	NA	CASSEGQGAYGYTF	TGTGCCAGCAGTGAAGGGCAGGGCGCCTATGGCTACACCTTC